This T cell receptor beta chain derives from a study of CD4+ T cells in melanoma. Overall study results and limits: A reported correlation linked neoantigen-specific CD4+ T cells to CD8+, macrophage and B cell function.

Measured with immunoSEQ multiplex PCR; TCRdb has only the in-frame clones, and not every one. The repertoire consists of roughly 150,000 clones, with about nine tenths occurring once and the leading ten covering approximately 1.4%. Worth noting for this clone: Its antigen is not known.

V dropped 6 bases and J dropped 6; count of bases not matched to a gene: 7. Per germline, CDR1 SGHVS and CDR2 FNYEAQ. The CDR3 loop spans 14 amino acids. The chain combines TRBV7-6 with TRBJ2-7, with 11 bases identical to TRBD1. The clonotype was recovered from a human donor with melanoma. The CDR3 nucleotides are TGTGCCAGCAGACCGGGACAGGGGGTAGGCGAGCAGTACTTC. Protein: CASRPGQGVGEQYF. The whole variable domain, filled in from reference TRBV7-6 and TRBJ2-7, reads GAGVSQSPRYKVTKRGQDVALRCDPISGHVSLYWYRQALGQGPEFLTYFNYEAQQDKSGLPNDRFSAERPEGSISTLTIQRTEQRDSAMYRCASRPGQGVGEQYFGPGTRLTVT.